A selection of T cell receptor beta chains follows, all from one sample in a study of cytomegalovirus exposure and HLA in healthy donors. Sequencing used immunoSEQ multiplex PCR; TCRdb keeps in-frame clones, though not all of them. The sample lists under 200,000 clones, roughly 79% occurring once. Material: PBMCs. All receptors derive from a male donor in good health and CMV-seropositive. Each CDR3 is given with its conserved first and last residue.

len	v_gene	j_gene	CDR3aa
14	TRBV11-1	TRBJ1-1	CASSFGGWNTEAFF
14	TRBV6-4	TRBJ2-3	CASSDSGATDTQYF
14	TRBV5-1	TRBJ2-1	CASSLLGGLDEQFF
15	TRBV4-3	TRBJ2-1	CASSVLAGKYNEQFF
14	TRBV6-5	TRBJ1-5	CASSYGQADQPQHF
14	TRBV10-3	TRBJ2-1	CAIAGTSGEYEQFF
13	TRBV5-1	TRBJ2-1	CASSPGSYNEQFF
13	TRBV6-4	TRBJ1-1	CASSRDRGTEAFF
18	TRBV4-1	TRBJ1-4	CASSQEGAGRGVSEKLFF
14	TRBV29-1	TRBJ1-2	CSVEDRVGLYGYTF
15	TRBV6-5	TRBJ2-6	CASTNPGSGANVLTF
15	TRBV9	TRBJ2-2	CASSVGSANTGELFF